This paragraph covers one T cell receptor beta chain sequence. What it recognizes is unknown. The germline gives CDR1 SQVTM, CDR2 ANQGSEA. V shed 6 bases and J 4 bases; nucleotides not matched to a gene: 8. The length of the CDR3 is 14 residues. The sample belongs to a study of T-cell memory formation after mild COVID-19. MiXCR, applied by TCRdb to the 5' RACE reads, yields one record per CDR3 protein. This table holds 100,000 to 150,000 distinct CDR3 sequences, about a sixth found once. Study results and caveats: Clones shrinking between day 15 and 85 showed a balanced CD4/CD8 split, and those that grew later tilted toward CD4+. Memory from before infection featured some responding clones, which suggests cross-reactive memory joined.

This TCR derives from an adult woman who had mild COVID-19 (a few samples of this study predate the infection). Cell type and time point are not known. The chain is built from TRBV29-1 and TRBJ1-1; 10 bases align to TRBD1. The sample comprised PBMCs or a T cell subset sorted from them (not recorded which). The chain's CDR3 is CSVLPGQGSTEAFF. The CDR3 DNA sequence: TGCAGCGTGCTGCCGGGACAGGGGAGCACTGAAGCTTTCTTT.